The following is a T cell receptor beta chain sequence with its context. Antigen: not known. Likely unrecorded immune exposures existed in these nominally healthy donors. The V and J ends lost 5 bases and 1 base, in that order; junction bases with no gene match: 7. The CDR3 contains 15 residues. The germline V gene has CDR1 SEHNR and CDR2 FQNEAQ (reference sequence). The sample comes from a study of cytomegalovirus exposure and HLA in healthy donors. The PCR contained 60 Vbeta and 13 Jbeta primers. Sequencing used immunoSEQ multiplex PCR; TCRdb keeps in-frame clones, though not all of them. Here the sample spans 150,000 to 200,000 clones, roughly 80% being singletons. Study-level findings and limits: Available immune exposure information was restricted to CMV serostatus only. DRB1 had the most TCR associations and HLA-C the fewest, a later analysis found, with rates varying by HLA locus.

The receptor was isolated from a male donor in good health and CMV-seronegative. Input material: PBMCs. V and J are TRBV7-9 and TRBJ1-1; 7 bases are shared with TRBD1. The CDR3 DNA sequence: TGTGCCAGCAGCCATATACAGGGGACGAACACTGAAGCTTTCTTT. This gives the protein CASSHIQGTNTEAFF.